These 11 T cell receptor beta chains originate from one sample sequenced in a study of a mutant IDH1 vaccine in newly diagnosed glioma. These receptors have no known antigen. Time point in this sample: week 23, last vaccination. The study gave 300 ug of mutant IDH1 20-mer peptide per vaccine dose, with topical imiquimod. The data were produced by immunoSEQ multiplex PCR, yet TCRdb's version contains in-frame clones alone and is incomplete. The sample has tens of thousands of clones, approximately 85% seen once; the top ten hold over 0.6%. Material: PBMCs, obtained from a glioma patient whose treatment included an IDH1 peptide vaccine. Source of these receptors: a woman aged 45-60 years with glioma.

The rearrangement links TRBV27 to TRBJ2-2; TRBD1 matches at 8 bases. The CDR3 contains 17 residues. CDR1 and CDR2 from the germline V gene are MNHEY and SMNVEV (reference sequence). The V gene end was trimmed by 4 bases and the J gene end by 1 base; junction bases not matched to a gene: 8. The CDR3 sequence: CASSSSEQGGNTGELFF. The CDR3 coding sequence is TGTGCCAGCAGTTCCTCCGAACAGGGGGGGAACACCGGGGAGCTGTTTTTT.

The CDR3 nucleotides read TGTGCCAGCAGTGAACCCCCACAGGGAGGACAGCCCCAGCATTTT. Translated, it gives CASSEPPQGGQPQHF. The chain couples TRBV6-1 to TRBJ1-5; D is perhaps TRBD1 (6 bases). V lost 2 bases and J lost 7, with 15 bases in between. The CDR3 is 15 amino acids. Germline V gene sequence: CDR1 MNHNS, CDR2 SASEGT.

J is TRBJ2-5 and V is TRBV4-1, with D possibly being TRBD2 (6 bases). The CDR3 spans 16 residues. V lost 3 bases, J lost 4 bases, and 18 bases lay in between. CDR1 and CDR2 from the germline V gene are MGHRA and YSYEKL. CDR3 in amino acids: CASSHSVLARAETQYF. The CDR3 coding sequence is TGCGCCAGCAGCCACTCCGTCCTAGCGAGAGCAGAGACCCAGTACTTC.

This clone appeared a few times. V usage is TRBV12-2 and J usage is TRBJ1-5. TRBV12-2 is noted as a pseudogene. The CDR3 totals 14 residues. CDR3 nucleotide sequence: TGTGCAAGTCGCTTAGAGACGGCCAATCAGCCCCAGCATTTT. It yields the protein CASRLETANQPQHF.

J is TRBJ2-1 and V is TRBV5-6, with D possibly called TRBD1 or TRBD2 (5 bases each). Germline CDR1 reads SGHDT; CDR2 reads YYEEEE. This CDR3 comprises 12 residues. V dropped 0 bases and J dropped 12 bases, with 10 bases sitting between them. The CDR3 region is CASSLGDLMQFF. The CDR3 region has the DNA TGTGCCAGCAGCTTGGGGGACCTCATGCAGTTCTTC.

The gene calls are TRBV5-1 and TRBJ1-4; a possible D gene is TRBD1 (6 bases). The CDR3 extends over 15 amino acids. The germline V gene has CDR1 SGHRS and CDR2 YFSETQ. V dropped 3 bases and J dropped 7 bases, with 16 bases sitting between them. The CDR3 region is CASSSMQGRGEKLFF. The DNA for the CDR3 is TGCGCCAGCAGCTCGATGCAGGGGAGAGGTGAAAAACTGTTTTTT.

The DNA for the CDR3 is TGTGCCAGCAGCTTGTCCGGCAGTTTCACCTACGAGCAGTACTTC. This translates into CASSLSGSFTYEQYF. The gene calls are TRBV7-9 and TRBJ2-7; D unclear. Trimming took off 3 bases at V and 2 bases at J, with 14 bases between the two ends. CDR3 length: 15 residues. CDR1 is SEHNR, CDR2 FQNEAQ, per germline (reference sequence).

The CDR3 loop is CASSFRDRGNEQFF. The DNA of the CDR3 is TGTGCCAGCAGCTTCCGGGACAGGGGCAATGAGCAGTTCTTC. This chain links TRBV5-4 with TRBJ2-1; 10 bases are shared with TRBD1. The CDR3 consists of 14 residues. Germline V CDR1 and CDR2: SGHNT, YYREEE (reference sequence). V lost 2 bases, J lost 6 bases, and 2 bases stayed unmatched. The full variable domain, rest sourced from reference TRBV5-4 and TRBJ2-1, is ETGVTQSPTHLIKTRGQQVTLRCSSQSGHNTVSWYQQALGQGPQFIFQYYREEENGRGNFPPRFSGLQFPNYSSELNVNALELDDSALYLCASSFRDRGNEQFFGPGTRLTVL.

This CDR3 is CASSGPGLNYNEQFF. The CDR3 region has the DNA TGTGCCAGCAGCGGACCGGGACTGAATTACAATGAGCAGTTCTTC. This rearrangement joins TRBV7-9 to TRBJ2-1; TRBD2 might be the D (6 bases). The CDR3 spans 15 residues. Trimming shortened V by 5 bases and J by 4 bases, and 15 bases separated the two germline ends. Germline CDR1 is SEHNR and CDR2 is FQNEAQ (reference sequence).

The rearrangement uses TRBV7-9 and TRBJ2-7; possibly TRBD2 for D (5 bases). Germline lookup yields CDR1 SEHNR and CDR2 FQNEAQ (reference sequence). The CDR3 runs to 11 residues. The V end was cut by 1 base, the J end by 7 bases, with 5 bases between. The DNA for the CDR3 is TGTGCCAGCAGCTTAGAGCGGGAGCAGTACTTC. Residues: CASSLEREQYF.

The chain couples TRBV9 to TRBJ2-7; no clear D. In germline, CDR1 is SGDLS, CDR2 YYNGEE. The CDR3 sequence is 14 residues long. V lost 0 bases and J 5 bases, leaving 12 bases between the germline ends. CDR3 in amino acids: CASSVEPLGDEQYF. In DNA form, the CDR3 reads TGTGCCAGCAGCGTAGAGCCCTTAGGCGACGAGCAGTACTTC. The variable domain in full, with the rest retrieved from reference TRBV9 and TRBJ2-7, is DSGVTQTPKHLITATGQRVTLRCSPRSGDLSVYWYQQSLDQGLQFLIQYYNGEERAKGNILERFSAQQFPDLHSELNLSSLELGDSALYFCASSVEPLGDEQYFGPGTRLTVT.